The subject of this entry is one TCR beta chain. CDR3 and TCR beta VDJ profiling relied on a genomic DNA template. TCRdb itself ran the reads through MiXCR, one entry per CDR3 protein. The sample holds over 150,000 distinct CDR3 sequences, nearly 50% seen once. The data were taken from a study of CD8+CD57+ T cells in acquired aplastic anemia. The authors sequenced patients whose flow cytometry had shown CD8+CD57+ cell expansion. Each patient gave a blood sample that was collected before any therapy had been received. The CDR3 consists of 13 residues. Trimming took 3 bases from V and 4 from J, leaving 7 bases between them.

The receptor was derived from a human donor with aplastic anemia. The source material was sorted CD4+, CD8+, or CD8+CD57+ T cells (not recorded which) from PBMCs. The V call is TRBV12-3 or TRBV12-4, the J call TRBJ2-1; no reliable D call. CDR3 DNA: TGTGCCAGCAGTTTGGACGGTTACAATGAGCAGTTCTTC. Translating it yields CASSLDGYNEQFF.